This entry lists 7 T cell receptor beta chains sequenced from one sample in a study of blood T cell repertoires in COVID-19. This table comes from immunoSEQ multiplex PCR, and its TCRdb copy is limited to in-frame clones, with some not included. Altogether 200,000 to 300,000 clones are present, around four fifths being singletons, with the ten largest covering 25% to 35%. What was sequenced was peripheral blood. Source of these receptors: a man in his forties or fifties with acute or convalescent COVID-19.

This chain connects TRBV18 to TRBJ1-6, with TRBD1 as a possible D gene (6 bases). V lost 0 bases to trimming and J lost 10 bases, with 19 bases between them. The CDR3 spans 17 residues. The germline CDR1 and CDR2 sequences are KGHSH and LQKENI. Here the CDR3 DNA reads TGTGCCAGCTCACCACCGATCAGGGGAATCGGTGGATCACCCCTCCACTTT. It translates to CASSPPIRGIGGSPLHF.

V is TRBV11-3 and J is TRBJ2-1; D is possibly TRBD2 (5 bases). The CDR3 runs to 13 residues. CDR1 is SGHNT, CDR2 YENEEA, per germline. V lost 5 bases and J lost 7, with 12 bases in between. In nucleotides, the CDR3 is TGTGCCAGCAGCCTAGGATGGGAGAATGAGCAGTTCTTC. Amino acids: CASSLGWENEQFF.

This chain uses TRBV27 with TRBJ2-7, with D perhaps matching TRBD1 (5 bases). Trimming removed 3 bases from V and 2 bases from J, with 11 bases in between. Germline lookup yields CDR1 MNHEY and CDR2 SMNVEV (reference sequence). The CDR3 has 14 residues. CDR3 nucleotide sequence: TGTGCCAGCAGTTTGCAAACAGGAGCCTACGAGCAGTACTTC. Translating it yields CASSLQTGAYEQYF.

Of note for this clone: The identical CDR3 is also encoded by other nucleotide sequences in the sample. The CDR3 region has the DNA TGTGCCAGCAGTTTCTCAGAAAACACTGAAGCTTTCTTT. Protein sequence: CASSFSENTEAFF. The rearrangement joins TRBV12-3 or TRBV12-4 to TRBJ1-1; no clear D. V was pared by 3 bases and J by 2 bases, with 7 bases between. The CDR3 extends over 13 amino acids.

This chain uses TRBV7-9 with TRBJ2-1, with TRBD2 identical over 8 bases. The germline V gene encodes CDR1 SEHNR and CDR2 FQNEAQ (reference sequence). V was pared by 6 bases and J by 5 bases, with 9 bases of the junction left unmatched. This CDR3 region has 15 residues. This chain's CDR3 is CASSPLIAGNNEQFF. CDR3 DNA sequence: TGTGCCAGCAGTCCGCTTATAGCGGGGAACAATGAGCAGTTCTTC. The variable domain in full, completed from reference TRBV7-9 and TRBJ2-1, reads DTGVSQNPRHKITKRGQNVTFRCDPISEHNRLYWYRQTLGQGPEFLTYFQNEAQLEKSRLLSDRFSAERPKGSFSTLEIQRTEQGDSAMYLCASSPLIAGNNEQFFGPGTRLTVL.

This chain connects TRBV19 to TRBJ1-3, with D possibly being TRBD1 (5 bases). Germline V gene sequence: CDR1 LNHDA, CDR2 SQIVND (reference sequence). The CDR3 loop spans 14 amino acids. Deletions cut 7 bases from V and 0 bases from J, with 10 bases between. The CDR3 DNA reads TGTGCCAGTACCCCGGACAACTCTGGAAACACCATATATTTT. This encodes CASTPDNSGNTIYF.

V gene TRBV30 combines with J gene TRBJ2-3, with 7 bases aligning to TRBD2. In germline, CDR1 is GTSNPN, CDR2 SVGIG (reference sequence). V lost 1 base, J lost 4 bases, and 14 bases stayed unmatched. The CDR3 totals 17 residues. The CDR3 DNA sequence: TGTGCCTGGAGTGCCCTCCTGCAGCGGGATGTTTCAGATACGCAGTATTTT. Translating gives CAWSALLQRDVSDTQYF.